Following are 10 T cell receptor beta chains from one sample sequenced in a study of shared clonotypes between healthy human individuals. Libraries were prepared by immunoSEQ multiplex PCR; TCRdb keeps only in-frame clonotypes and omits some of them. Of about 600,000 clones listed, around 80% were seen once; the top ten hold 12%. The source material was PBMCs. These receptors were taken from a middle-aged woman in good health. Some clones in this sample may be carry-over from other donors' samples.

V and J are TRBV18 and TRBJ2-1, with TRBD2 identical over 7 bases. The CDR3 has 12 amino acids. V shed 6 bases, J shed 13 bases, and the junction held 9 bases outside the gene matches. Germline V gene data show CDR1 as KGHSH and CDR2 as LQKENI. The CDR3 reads CASSQSPGLQFF. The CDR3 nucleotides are TGTGCCAGCTCGCAATCCCCGGGACTACAGTTCTTC.

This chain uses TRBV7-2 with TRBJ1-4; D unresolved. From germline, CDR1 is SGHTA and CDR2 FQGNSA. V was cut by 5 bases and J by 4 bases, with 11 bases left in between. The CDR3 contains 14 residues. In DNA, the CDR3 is TGTGCCAGCAGCCCGACCCCGCTTAATGAAAAACTGTTTTTT. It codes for CASSPTPLNEKLFF.

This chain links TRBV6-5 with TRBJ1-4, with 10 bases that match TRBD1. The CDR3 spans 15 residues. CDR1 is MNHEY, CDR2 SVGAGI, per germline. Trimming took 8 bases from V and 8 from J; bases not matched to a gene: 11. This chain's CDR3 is CASRLHGTGEEKLFF. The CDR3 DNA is TGTGCCAGCCGCTTACACGGGACAGGGGAGGAAAAACTGTTTTTT.

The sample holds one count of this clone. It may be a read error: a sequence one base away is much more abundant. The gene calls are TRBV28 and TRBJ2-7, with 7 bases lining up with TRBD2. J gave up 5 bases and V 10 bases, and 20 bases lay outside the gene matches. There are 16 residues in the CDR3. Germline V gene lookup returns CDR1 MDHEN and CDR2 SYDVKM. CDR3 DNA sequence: TGTGCCACCCTCCCCGCTAGCGGAGGACGGGTCCACGAGCAGTACTTC. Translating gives CATLPASGGRVHEQYF.

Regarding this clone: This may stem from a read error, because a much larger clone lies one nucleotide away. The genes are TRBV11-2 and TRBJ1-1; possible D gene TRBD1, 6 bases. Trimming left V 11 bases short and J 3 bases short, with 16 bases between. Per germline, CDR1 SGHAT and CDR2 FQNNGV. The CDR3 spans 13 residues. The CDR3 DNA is TGTGCCTGCGGGGAACAGGGTGACACTGAAGCTTTCTTT. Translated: CACGEQGDTEAFF.

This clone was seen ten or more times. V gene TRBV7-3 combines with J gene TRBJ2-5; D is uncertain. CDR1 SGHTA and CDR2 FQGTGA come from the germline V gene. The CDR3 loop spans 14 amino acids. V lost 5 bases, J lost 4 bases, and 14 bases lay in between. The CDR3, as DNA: TGTGCCAGCAGCCCAACCGGGCCTGGAGAGACCCAGTACTTC. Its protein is CASSPTGPGETQYF. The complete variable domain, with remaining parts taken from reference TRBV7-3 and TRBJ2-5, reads GAGVSQTPSNKVTEKGKYVELRCDPISGHTALYWYRQSLGQGPEFLIYFQGTGAADDSGLPNDRFFAVRPEGSVSTLKIQRTERGDSAVYLCASSPTGPGETQYFGPGTRLLVL.

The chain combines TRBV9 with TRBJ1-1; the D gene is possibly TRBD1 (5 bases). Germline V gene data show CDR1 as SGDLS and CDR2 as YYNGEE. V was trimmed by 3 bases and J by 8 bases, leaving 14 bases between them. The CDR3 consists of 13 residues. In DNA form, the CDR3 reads TGTGCCAGCAGCGGGGGCGCGGGGGGAGAAGCTTTCTTT. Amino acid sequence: CASSGGAGGEAFF.

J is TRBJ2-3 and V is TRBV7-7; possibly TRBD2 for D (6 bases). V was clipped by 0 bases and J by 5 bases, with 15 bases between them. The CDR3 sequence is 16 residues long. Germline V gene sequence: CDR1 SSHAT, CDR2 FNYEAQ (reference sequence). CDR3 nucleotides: TGTGCCAGCAGCTTAGCGGGGGGACCACCCGGAGATACGCAGTATTTT. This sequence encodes CASSLAGGPPGDTQYF.

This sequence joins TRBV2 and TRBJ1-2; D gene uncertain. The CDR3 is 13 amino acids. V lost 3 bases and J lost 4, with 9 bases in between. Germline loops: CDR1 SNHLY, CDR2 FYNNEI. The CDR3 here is CASSDGVVYGYTF. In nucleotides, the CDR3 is TGTGCCAGCAGTGATGGGGTTGTCTATGGCTACACCTTC.

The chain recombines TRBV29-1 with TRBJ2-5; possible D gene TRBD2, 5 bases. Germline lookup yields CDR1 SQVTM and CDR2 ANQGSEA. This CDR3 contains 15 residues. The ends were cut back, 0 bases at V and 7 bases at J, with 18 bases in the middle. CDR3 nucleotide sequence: TGCAGCGTTGAAGATAGGTGGGCAGGTGGAGGGACCCAGTACTTC. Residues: CSVEDRWAGGGTQYF.